The sequence of this T cell receptor beta chain was determined in a study of CD8+ T cells in alopecia areata (dated by TCRdb to between 2018 and 2020). In the study overall: Treated patients were enrolled in an open-label pilot trial of oral tofacitinib, 5 to 10 mg twice daily, for moderate-to-severe alopecia areata. Tofacitinib was administered for 6 to 18 months, and 6 months of follow-up off drug were then conducted to assess delayed response and recurrence. To study T cell clonal expansion in alopecia areata, the researchers applied high-throughput TCRbeta sequencing to both the C3H/HeJ mouse model and human patients. On the human side, TCRbeta sequencing was run on scalp tissue and on sorted CD4+ and CD8+ peripheral blood T cells from healthy controls and from alopecia areata patients with either patchy or totalis/universalis disease. Patients on tofacitinib were biopsied at baseline and after 4 and 24 weeks of treatment, and several of the patients also had a later scalp biopsy. Scalp clonality was compared across normal scalp (n=4), patchy alopecia areata scalp (n=8), and alopecia totalis/universalis scalp (n=8). RNA was extracted with the PAXgene miRNA kit for fixed scalp, the miRNeasy kit for PBMCs, and the RNeasy kit for mouse skin. TCRbeta CDR3 regions were amplified by immunoSEQ multiplex PCR with 35 Vbeta forward and 13 Jbeta reverse primers. Study-wide findings and limitations: Compared with normal scalp, lesional scalp had higher clonality and more expanded CD8+ clones, particularly in alopecia totalis/universalis, a pattern that suggests antigenic drive. Shared TCR sequences between patients were less evident than in mice, which may be partly attributable to HLA diversity in the patient population. Scalp TCR repertoire analysis is complicated because resident alphabeta T cells in normal human skin are also sequenced, whereas mouse skin is dominated by gammadelta T cells.

Its CDR3 holds 14 amino acids, cysteine through phenylalanine. Of the read, only the CDR3 DNA is kept; its 42 bases are in frame from base 1. Deletion took 0 bases off V and 6 bases off J, with a span of 11 bases between the germline ends. The germline V gene sets CDR1 to SGHRS and CDR2 to YFSETQ. Peripheral blood and lesional scalp punch biopsies were obtained from patients with alopecia areata. PBMCs were separated by density centrifugation and stained for CD3, CD4 and CD8, after which CD4+ and CD8+ T cells were sorted on a FACSAria. Library preparation used the immunoSEQ multiplex PCR assay. RNA was extracted from all samples and reverse transcribed into cDNA as template for TCR sequencing. First-strand cDNA was synthesized with SuperScript III using a 2:1 mix of oligo-dT and random hexamers. A synthetic immune receptor repertoire was used to gauge amplification bias, and whatever bias remained was removed computationally. Per the authors' processing: Raw reads were preprocessed to remove errors, and CDR3 was defined according to IMGT conventions as the region from the conserved cysteine to phenylalanine. Clonality was calculated as 1 minus Shannon entropy normalized by log2 of the number of productive unique TCRs. CD4 or CD8 identity of scalp clones was inferred by cross-referencing scalp TCRbeta sequences with sorted blood CD4 and CD8 repertoires. TCRdb holds this immuneACCESS table with in-frame rearrangements only. Some clones are missing; in checked studies, unresolved V genes explain under half, and the rest has no known cause. The DNA gave D and trimming, while V, J and clone size come from that table. Here the sample has 140,000 to 150,000 clones; around 50% occur a single time. The ten largest make up approximately 6.8% of the sample.

Note on this clone: What this receptor recognizes is not known. Nothing much larger sits one base from this clone, and base qualities are not available.

The sample was CD4+ T cells sorted from blood. The source is a human donor with alopecia areata. The V and J genes are TRBV5-1 and TRBJ2-3; a weak D assignment points to TRBD2 (6 bases agree). The CDR3 protein is CASSLGRERDTQYF. The bases read TGCGCCAGCAGCTTGGGACGGGAGAGGGATACGCAGTATTTT.